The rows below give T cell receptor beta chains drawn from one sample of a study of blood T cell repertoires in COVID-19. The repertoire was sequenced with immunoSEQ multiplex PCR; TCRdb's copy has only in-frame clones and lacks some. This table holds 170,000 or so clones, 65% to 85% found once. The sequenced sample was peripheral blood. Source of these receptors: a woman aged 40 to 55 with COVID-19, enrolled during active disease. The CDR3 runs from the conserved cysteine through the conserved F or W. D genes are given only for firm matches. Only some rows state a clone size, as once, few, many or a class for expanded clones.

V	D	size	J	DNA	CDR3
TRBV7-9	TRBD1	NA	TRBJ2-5	TGTGCCAGCAGCCGTCCCGGGACAGGGTTGGAGACCCAGTACTTC	CASSRPGTGLETQYF
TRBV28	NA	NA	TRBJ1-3	TGTGCCAGCAGCTCGTTGGGAGGTAACACCATATATTTT	CASSSLGGNTIYF
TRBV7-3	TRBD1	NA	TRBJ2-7	TGTGCCAGCAGCTTAGGACAGGGGGGGAACGAGCAGTACTTC	CASSLGQGGNEQYF
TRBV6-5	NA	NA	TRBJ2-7	TGTGCCAGCAGCGAGGGAGGCGGCTTTCAGCACGAGCAGTACTTC	CASSEGGGFQHEQYF
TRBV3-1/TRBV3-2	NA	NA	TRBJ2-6	TGTGCCAGCAGCCAATCCCTTCGGGGTTCCGGGGCCAACGTCCTGACTTTC	CASSQSLRGSGANVLTF
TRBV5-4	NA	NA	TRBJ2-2	TGTGCCAGCAGCTCTAACAGGGGGGGTAGGACCGGGGAGCTGTTTTTT	CASSSNRGGRTGELFF
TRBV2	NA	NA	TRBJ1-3	TGTGCCAGCTGGTTGGCAGGGAGAAACACCATATATTTT	CASWLAGRNTIYF
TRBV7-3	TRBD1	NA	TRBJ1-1	TGTGCCAGCAGCTTAACAGGGACAGCCAAGAACACTGAAGCTTTCTTT	CASSLTGTAKNTEAFF
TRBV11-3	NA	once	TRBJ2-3	TGTGCCAGCAGCTTTATAGCAGCCGATACGCAGTATTTT	CASSFIAADTQYF
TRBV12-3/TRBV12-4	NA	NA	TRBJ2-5	TGTGCCAGCAGTTTCAAAGAGACCCAGTACTTC	CASSFKETQYF
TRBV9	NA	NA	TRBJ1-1	TGTGCCAGCAGCGTAGCAGGGTACGGAGTTGAAGCTTTCTTT	CASSVAGYGVEAFF
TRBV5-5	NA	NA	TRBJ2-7	TGTGCCAGCAGCTCTACAGGAGTCTCCTACGAGCAGTACTTC	CASSSTGVSYEQYF
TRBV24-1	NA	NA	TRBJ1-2	TGTGCCACCAGTGATTCTCGATACTGGACAGCTGACTATGGCTACACCTTC	CATSDSRYWTADYGYTF
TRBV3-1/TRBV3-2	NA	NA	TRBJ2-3	TGTGCCAGCAGCCAAGATCTGAGTATCGGCACAGATACGCAGTATTTT	CASSQDLSIGTDTQYF
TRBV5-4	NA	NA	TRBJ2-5	TGTGCCAGCAGCTTGGTTCGGGGGCAAGAGACCCAGTACTTC	CASSLVRGQETQYF
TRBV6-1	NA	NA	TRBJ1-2	TGTGCCAGCAGTGAATTTATGGCAGGGGATGGCTACACCTTC	CASSEFMAGDGYTF
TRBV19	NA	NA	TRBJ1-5	TGTGCCAGTAGTATCATCAAAGCCCCTAGCAATCAGCCCCAGCATTTT	CASSIIKAPSNQPQHF
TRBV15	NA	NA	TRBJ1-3	TGTGCCACCAGCTCGGTCGGTTCGGGAAACACCATATATTTT	CATSSVGSGNTIYF
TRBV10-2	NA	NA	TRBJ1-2	TGCGCCAGCAGTCGGCCCGGGGGCTATGGCTACACCTTC	CASSRPGGYGYTF
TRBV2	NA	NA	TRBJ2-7	TGTGCCAGCCTCTGGGGAACAGGGCGGCACGAGCAGTACTTC	CASLWGTGRHEQYF
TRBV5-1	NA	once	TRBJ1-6	TGCGCCAGCACGAACACGGAGGGATCACCCCTCCACTTT	CASTNTEGSPLHF
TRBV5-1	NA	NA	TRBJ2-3	TGCGCCAGCAGCTTGTTCCTAGCAGCAGATACGCAGTATTTT	CASSLFLAADTQYF
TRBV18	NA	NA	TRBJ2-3	TGTGCCAGCTCACCGGACTACCAAGGAGTAGCTAACACAGATACGCAGTATTTT	CASSPDYQGVANTDTQYF
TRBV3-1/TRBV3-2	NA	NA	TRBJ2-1	TGTGCCAGCAGCCGATCCGGGACTGCCAATGAGCAGTTCTTC	CASSRSGTANEQFF
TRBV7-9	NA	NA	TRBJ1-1	TGTGCCAGCAGCTTACTCCAGGTCATGAACACTGAAGCTTTCTTT	CASSLLQVMNTEAFF
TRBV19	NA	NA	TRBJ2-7	TGTGCCAGTGGCTCCCATGGCCAGGGCGGTTTCTACGAGCAGTACTTC	CASGSHGQGGFYEQYF
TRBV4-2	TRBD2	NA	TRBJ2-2	TGTGCCAGCAGCCAAGGAGGGATAGCGGGGGCGAACACCGGGGAGCTGTTTTTT	CASSQGGIAGANTGELFF
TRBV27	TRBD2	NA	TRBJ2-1	TGTGCCAGCGCATCCGGGACTAGCGGGTTGAATGAGCAGTTCTTC	CASASGTSGLNEQFF
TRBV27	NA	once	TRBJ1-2	TGTGCCAGCAGTTTATCCGGGACATCAAACTATGGCTACACCTTC	CASSLSGTSNYGYTF
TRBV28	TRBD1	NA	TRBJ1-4	TGTGCCAGCAGACCGACAGGGGGAAAAAATGAAAAACTGTTTTTT	CASRPTGGKNEKLFF
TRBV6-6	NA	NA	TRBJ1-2	TGTGCCAGCAGTTACGAAGGACAGAGGAATGGCTACACCTTC	CASSYEGQRNGYTF
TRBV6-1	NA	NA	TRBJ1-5	TGTGCCAGCAGCCGCCAGGGTAATCAGCCCCAGCATTTT	CASSRQGNQPQHF
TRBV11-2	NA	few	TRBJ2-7	TGTGCCAGCAGCTTAGTAGATTACTCCTACGAGCAGTACTTC	CASSLVDYSYEQYF
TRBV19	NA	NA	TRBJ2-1	TGTGCCAGTAGTCCCCTAATGGGGGAGGATGAGCAGTTCTTC	CASSPLMGEDEQFF
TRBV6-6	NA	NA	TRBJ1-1	TGTGCCAGCATCACCTTCAGGGTGGACACTGAAGCTTTCTTT	CASITFRVDTEAFF
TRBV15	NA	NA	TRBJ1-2	TGTGCCACCAGCAGAGAGTCAGGATTAAACTATGGCTACACCTTC	CATSRESGLNYGYTF
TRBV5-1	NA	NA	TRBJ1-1	TGCGCCAGCAGGACCGGGGGAGGAGGGGCCACTGAAGCTTTCTTT	CASRTGGGGATEAFF
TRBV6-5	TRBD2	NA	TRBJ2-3	TGTGCCAGCAGTTACGGCGGGGGGGAGACAGATACGCAGTATTTT	CASSYGGGETDTQYF
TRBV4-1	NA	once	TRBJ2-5	TGCGCCAGCAGCCAAGGGCGTGGCAGGGGAACGAAGACCCAGTACTTC	CASSQGRGRGTKTQYF
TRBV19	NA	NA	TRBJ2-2	TGTGCCAGTAGCCATGTAACCCGAGCGAACACCGGGGAGCTGTTTTTT	CASSHVTRANTGELFF
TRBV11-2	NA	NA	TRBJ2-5	TGTGCCAGCAGCTTATCGAGTAGAGAGACCCAGTACTTC	CASSLSSRETQYF
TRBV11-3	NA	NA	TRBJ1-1	TGTGCCAGCAGCTTAGGCGGAGGAGTGGGGACTGAAGCTTTCTTT	CASSLGGGVGTEAFF
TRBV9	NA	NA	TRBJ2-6	TGTGCCGCCCGTGGGGGCACTGGGGCCAACGTCCTGACTTTC	CAARGGTGANVLTF
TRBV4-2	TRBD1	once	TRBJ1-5	TGTGCCAGCAGCCAAGCGGCACAGGGGCTCCGATATAGCAATCAGCCCCAGCATTTT	CASSQAAQGLRYSNQPQHF
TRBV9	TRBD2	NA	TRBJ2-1	TGTGCCAGCAGCCTGAGCGGGGAATCCTACAATGAGCAGTTCTTC	CASSLSGESYNEQFF
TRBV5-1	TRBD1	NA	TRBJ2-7	TGCGCCAGCAGCTTGGCCAATTGGACAGGTACCTACGAGCAGTACTTC	CASSLANWTGTYEQYF
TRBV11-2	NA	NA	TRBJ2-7	TGTGCCAGCAGCTTAGGCAGGGGCGGGTACGAGCAGTACTTC	CASSLGRGGYEQYF
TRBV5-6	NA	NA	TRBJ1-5	TGTGCCAGCAGCTTCAGGGGTGAGTGGAGCAATCAGCCCCAGCATTTT	CASSFRGEWSNQPQHF